The 25 T cell receptor beta chains in this list originate from one sample, sequenced in a study of shared T cell receptors in the human thymus. Clones were read by immunoSEQ multiplex PCR, and TCRdb kept only the in-frame ones, dropping some. The table includes hundreds of thousands of clones, roughly 86% detected once. These records were also assigned to another study, of human thymus T cells.

Sequencing was carried out using thymocytes. These receptors came from a boy less than two years old with a congenital heart defect.

The chain uses TRBV19 and TRBJ1-2, with 7 positions matching TRBD1. V lost 5 bases to trimming and J lost 4 bases; unmatched junction nucleotides: 10. Germline V lookup: CDR1 LNHDA, CDR2 SQIVND (reference sequence). The CDR3 is 15 residues long. This CDR3 reads CASSEGQAGVYGYTF. CDR3 nucleotides: TGTGCCAGTAGTGAAGGACAGGCCGGGGTCTATGGCTACACCTTC.

V is TRBV28 and J is TRBJ2-1; a possible D gene is TRBD1 (5 bases). The CDR3 is made up of 18 amino acids. Trimming removed 5 bases from V and 3 bases from J, with 23 bases in between. Per the germline V gene, CDR1 is MDHEN and CDR2 is SYDVKM. This CDR3 reads CASSLMQGFGLGYNEQFF. The CDR3 coding sequence is TGTGCCAGCAGTCTCATGCAGGGTTTCGGCTTAGGCTACAATGAGCAGTTCTTC. Supplemented by reference TRBV28 and TRBJ2-1, the full variable domain reads DVKVTQSSRYLVKRTGEKVFLECVQDMDHENMFWYRQDPGLGLRLIYFSYDVKMKEKGDIPEGYSVSREKKERFSLILESASTNQTSMYLCASSLMQGFGLGYNEQFFGPGTRLTVL.

This clone was counted a few times. The chain employs TRBV28 and TRBJ1-5, with TRBD1 matching 8 bases. In germline, CDR1 is MDHEN, CDR2 SYDVKM. V lost 5 bases, J lost 8 bases, and 8 bases stayed unmatched. The CDR3 has 14 amino acids. The CDR3 spells CASSRDRYEEPQHF. The CDR3 bases are TGTGCCAGCAGTCGGGACAGGTACGAGGAGCCCCAGCATTTT. The whole variable domain, filled in from reference TRBV28 and TRBJ1-5, reads DVKVTQSSRYLVKRTGEKVFLECVQDMDHENMFWYRQDPGLGLRLIYFSYDVKMKEKGDIPEGYSVSREKKERFSLILESASTNQTSMYLCASSRDRYEEPQHFGDGTRLSIL.

This clone appeared a few times. This chain uses TRBV14 with TRBJ1-1, with TRBD1 as a possible D gene (6 bases). Germline-derived CDR1 and CDR2 are SGHDN and FVKESK. Trimming removed 1 base at V and 2 bases at J, with 14 bases between. This CDR3 has 16 residues. The CDR3 spells CASSQVADSTNTEAFF. The CDR3, as DNA: TGTGCCAGCAGCCAAGTTGCGGACAGTACCAACACTGAAGCTTTCTTT. Supplemented by reference TRBV14 and TRBJ1-1, the full variable domain reads EAGVTQFPSHSVIEKGQTVTLRCDPISGHDNLYWYRRVMGKEIKFLLHFVKESKQDESGMPNNRFLAERTGGTYSTLKVQPAELEDSGVYFCASSQVADSTNTEAFFGQGTRLTVV.

This clone has only one observation. The rearrangement uses TRBV2 and TRBJ2-7; TRBD1 matches at 7 bases. Germline V gene data show CDR1 as SNHLY and CDR2 as FYNNEI. This CDR3 is 15 amino acids long. V dropped 3 bases and J dropped 2; count of bases not matched to a gene: 7. The DNA of the CDR3 is TGTGCCAGCAGTGAGTTCCGGACAGGTGCCTACGAGCAGTACTTC. It yields the protein CASSEFRTGAYEQYF.

In DNA, the CDR3 is TGTGCCAGCAGAACACGGGACAGGGGCCAGGATGGGCTGTTTTTT. This encodes CASRTRDRGQDGLFF. V usage is TRBV28 and J usage is TRBJ1-4; 10 bases match TRBD1. The germline V gene encodes CDR1 MDHEN and CDR2 SYDVKM. J lost 14 bases, V lost 6 bases, and 15 bases had no gene match. The CDR3 sequence is 15 residues long.

This sequence joins TRBV4-3 and TRBJ2-2; 12 bases are shared with TRBD2. With V trimmed by 6 bases and J by 4 bases, 15 bases remained unmatched. This CDR3 has 19 residues. The germline gives CDR1 LGHNA, CDR2 YSLEER. CDR3 residues: CASRRGLAGGPRCTGELFF. The CDR3 coding sequence is TGCGCCAGCAGACGGGGGCTAGCGGGAGGGCCTAGGTGCACCGGGGAGCTGTTTTTT.

The genes are TRBV28 and TRBJ2-6, with 8 bases lining up with TRBD1. Germline-derived CDR1 and CDR2 are MDHEN and SYDVKM. J gave up 1 base and V 2 bases, and 7 bases lay outside the gene matches. The CDR3 is 18 residues long. CDR3 loop: CASSLPFQGASGANVLTF. The CDR3, as DNA: TGTGCCAGCAGTTTACCCTTCCAGGGGGCATCTGGGGCCAACGTCCTGACTTTC.

The chain couples TRBV7-8 to TRBJ2-3; D is possibly TRBD2 (5 bases). Trimming took 1 base from V and 3 from J, leaving 11 bases between them. Germline V gives CDR1 SGHVS, CDR2 FQNEAQ. CDR3 length equals 15 residues. CDR3 loop: CASSLDAGGTDTQYF. The CDR3 DNA follows: TGTGCCAGCAGCTTAGATGCGGGTGGGACAGATACGCAGTATTTT.

The gene calls are TRBV23-1 and TRBJ1-1; the D gene is possibly TRBD1 (5 bases). TRBV23-1 is placed among ORFs of uncertain function. The CDR3 loop spans 12 amino acids. With 7 bases removed from V and 1 base from J, the gap between germline ends came to 7 bases. CDR3 nucleotide sequence: TGCGCCAGCAAAAGGGGGAACACTGAAGCTTTCTTT. Residues: CASKRGNTEAFF.

The gene calls are TRBV11-2 and TRBJ2-3, with D unclear. The CDR3 runs 13 residues. V lost 6 bases and J 4 bases, leaving 11 bases between the germline ends. CDR1 and CDR2 (germline): SGHAT, FQNNGV. In nucleotides, the CDR3 is TGTGCCAGCAGGTGGGCAAGAGCAGATACGCAGTATTTT. This translates into CASRWARADTQYF.

CDR3 in amino acids: CASSLPTGGYGYTF. The CDR3 bases are TGTGCCAGCAGTTTACCAACAGGGGGCTATGGCTACACCTTC. The chain employs TRBV28 and TRBJ1-2, with 8 bases fitting TRBD1. Losses at the gene ends were 2 bases for V and 4 bases for J; bases not matched to a gene: 3. The CDR3 totals 14 residues. The germline V gene has CDR1 MDHEN and CDR2 SYDVKM.

This chain joins TRBV30 and TRBJ2-1; D is unresolved. This CDR3 spans 14 amino acids. Germline CDR1 reads GTSNPN; CDR2 reads SVGIG (reference sequence). The V gene lost 0 bases and the J gene lost 8 bases, with 14 bases spanning the gap. CDR3 sequence reads: CAWSVTVARYEQFF. The DNA for the CDR3 is TGTGCCTGGAGTGTCACGGTAGCTCGGTATGAGCAGTTCTTC. The variable domain in full, completed from reference TRBV30 and TRBJ2-1, reads SQTIHQWPATLVQPVGSPLSLECTVEGTSNPNLYWYRQAAGRGLQLLFYSVGIGQISSEVPQNLSASRPQDRQFILSSKKLLLSDSGFYLCAWSVTVARYEQFFGPGTRLTVL.

The CDR3 DNA sequence: TGTGCCAGCAGCTTTCGAATTGACGTCGTGGGGACTCCGGGTGAGACCCAGTACTTC. Its protein is CASSFRIDVVGTPGETQYF. The rearrangement links TRBV7-9 to TRBJ2-5; maybe TRBD2 (6 bases). The CDR3 runs to 19 residues. Trimming left V 3 bases short and J 5 bases short, with 28 bases between. In germline, CDR1 is SEHNR, CDR2 FQNEAQ (reference sequence).

The J gene is TRBJ1-1, the V gene TRBV5-1; TRBD1 agrees at 8 bases. The V gene end was trimmed by 3 bases and the J gene end by 3 bases; junction bases not matched to a gene: 1. The CDR3 is 13 residues long. CDR1 SGHRS and CDR2 YFSETQ come from the germline V gene. In DNA form, the CDR3 reads TGCGCCAGCAGCTCGACAGGGGACACTGAAGCTTTCTTT. Translating it yields CASSSTGDTEAFF.

This chain links TRBV28 with TRBJ1-2, with 8 positions matching TRBD1. The trim removed 6 bases at V and 6 bases at J, leaving 3 bases unmatched. The CDR3 is 12 residues long. Germline V gene lookup returns CDR1 MDHEN and CDR2 SYDVKM. The chain's CDR3 is CASSRGQDGYTF. CDR3 DNA sequence: TGTGCCAGCAGCAGGGGGCAGGATGGCTACACCTTC.

The chain employs TRBV5-4 and TRBJ1-6; 7 bases align to TRBD1. The V gene's germline CDR1 is SGHNT and CDR2 YYREEE (reference sequence). After removal of 3 bases from V and 0 bases from J, the junction contained 12 bases not matched to a gene. The CDR3 contains 19 residues. CDR3 bases: TGTGCCAGCAGCTACGGGACAGCACTCTTGAGCTCCTATAATTCACCCCTCCACTTT. Translated, it gives CASSYGTALLSSYNSPLHF. The full variable domain, completed using reference TRBV5-4 and TRBJ1-6, is ETGVTQSPTHLIKTRGQQVTLRCSSQSGHNTVSWYQQALGQGPQFIFQYYREEENGRGNFPPRFSGLQFPNYSSELNVNALELDDSALYLCASSYGTALLSSYNSPLHFGNGTRLTVT.

In its sample, this clone was seen a few times. The chain carries TRBV28 and TRBJ2-2; 8 positions match TRBD1. Germline V gene data show CDR1 as MDHEN and CDR2 as SYDVKM. The CDR3 spans 12 residues. Trimming cost V 5 bases and J 11 bases; bases outside gene matches: 4. Written as DNA, the CDR3 is TGTGCCAGCAGTACCGGACAGGGAGAGCTGTTTTTT. Its translation is CASSTGQGELFF.

The chain combines TRBV5-4 with TRBJ2-1; 9 bases are shared with TRBD2. The CDR3 contains 17 residues. The germline CDR1 and CDR2 sequences are SGHNT and YYREEE (reference sequence). V lost 0 bases to trimming and J lost 0 bases; unmatched junction nucleotides: 4. The DNA for the CDR3 is TGTGCCAGCAGCTTGGATGGCGGGAGGGGCTCCTACAATGAGCAGTTCTTC. Translated: CASSLDGGRGSYNEQFF.

V is TRBV21-1 and J is TRBJ2-1; the table names TRBD1, a call not compared with the DNA. TRBV21-1 is tagged as a pseudogene. CDR3 length: 12 amino acids. Written as DNA, the CDR3 is TGTGCCAGCAGTTTTAGGTACGACAGGGAGTTCTTC. Its protein product is CASSFRYDREFF.

The CDR3 nucleotides read TGCGCCAGCAGCCAAGATCTCATGGGCGGGACAGGGGCGCGGGGAAACACCATATATTTT. Amino acid sequence: CASSQDLMGGTGARGNTIYF. This chain uses TRBV4-1 with TRBJ1-3; 10 nucleotides match TRBD1. Trimming cost V 0 bases and J 4 bases; bases outside gene matches: 15. The CDR3 loop spans 20 amino acids. Germline CDR1 MGHRA, CDR2 YSYEKL.

The chain has TRBV30 and TRBJ2-6; D is unclear. This CDR3 region has 16 residues. The germline V gene has CDR1 GTSNPN and CDR2 SVGIG (reference sequence). The V end lost 0 bases, the J end lost 2 bases, and 11 bases lay between the germline ends. The CDR3 reads CAWSVGRNPGANVLTF. The DNA of the CDR3 is TGTGCCTGGAGTGTGGGCAGGAACCCTGGGGCCAACGTCCTGACTTTC. Together with reference TRBV30 and TRBJ2-6, the CDR3 gives the full variable domain: SQTIHQWPATLVQPVGSPLSLECTVEGTSNPNLYWYRQAAGRGLQLLFYSVGIGQISSEVPQNLSASRPQDRQFILSSKKLLLSDSGFYLCAWSVGRNPGANVLTFGAGSRLTVL.

The J gene is TRBJ2-3, the V gene TRBV10-2; a possible D gene is TRBD2 (6 bases). CDR1 WSHSY and CDR2 SAAADI come from the germline V gene. The CDR3 sequence is 17 residues long. V was shortened by 8 bases and J by 5 bases, with 26 bases between the two germline ends. CDR3 DNA: TGCGCCAGCGGCCTTAGCGGAAGGGGTCCGTTTAGAGATACGCAGTATTTT. Translation gives CASGLSGRGPFRDTQYF.

In its sample, this clone was seen a few times. The rearrangement links TRBV7-8 to TRBJ2-7; TRBD2 agrees at 11 bases. The CDR3 spans 15 residues. In germline, CDR1 is SGHVS, CDR2 FQNEAQ. The V segment lost 1 base and the J segment 1 base; nucleotides outside the gene matches: 0. The CDR3 DNA sequence: TGTGCCAGCAGCTTAGGACTAGCGGGATCCTACGAGCAGTACTTC. This codes for CASSLGLAGSYEQYF.

V usage is TRBV9 and J usage is TRBJ2-3; perhaps TRBD2 as D (5 bases). Per germline, CDR1 SGDLS and CDR2 YYNGEE. Trimming took off 0 bases at V and 4 bases at J, with 6 bases between the two ends. This CDR3 has 13 residues. CDR3 nucleotide sequence: TGTGCCAGCAGCGTAGTGGAGGCAGATACGCAGTATTTT. As protein: CASSVVEADTQYF.